This TCR beta chain stems from a study of T cells in Graves' hyperthyroidism and ophthalmopathy. The CDR3 regions of TCR beta were amplified from RNA transcripts. First-round RT-PCR with HTBI primers amplified the TCR CDR3 region. Via MiXCR, TCRdb re-called the multiplex PCR reads, giving one row per CDR3 protein. The sample has 690,000 or so distinct CDR3 sequences, around 20% seen once. Germline values: CDR1 MNHEY, CDR2 SVGEGT. Trimming removed 7 bases from V and 2 bases from J, with 15 bases in between. The CDR3 sequence is 14 residues long. This clonotype was seen a handful of times. The V and J genes are TRBV6-2 or TRBV6-3 and TRBJ2-7, with a tentative D call TRBD2 (5 bases). The sequence derives from a woman in her forties or fifties with Graves' hyperthyroidism that later progressed to Graves' ophthalmopathy. Sequencing was done on a sample of blood. The CDR3 protein is CASTKRLTPYEQYF. The CDR3 coding sequence is TGTGCCAGCACTAAGCGGCTTACACCCTACGAGCAGTACTTC.